Listed here are 28 T cell receptor beta chains from one sample, sequenced in a study of T cell responses to AZD1222 COVID-19 vaccine. Assay: immunoSEQ multiplex PCR; the TCRdb copy retains only in-frame clones and omits some. This sample has approximately 89,000 clones, with roughly 84% found just once. The material was peripheral blood, obtained on day 0 of AZD1222 vaccination. These receptor sequences come from an adult in good health.

The rearrangement joins TRBV7-7 to TRBJ2-2; D not certain. The V end was cut by 8 bases, the J end by 0 bases, with 7 bases between. The germline V gene has CDR1 SSHAT and CDR2 FNYEAQ (reference sequence). The CDR3 has 13 amino acids. DNA of the CDR3: TGTGCCAGCCGCCGATCGAACACCGGGGAGCTGTTTTTT. Its protein product is CASRRSNTGELFF.

This chain joins TRBV6-5 and TRBJ2-7; D is perhaps TRBD1 or TRBD2 (5 bases each). Germline V gene sequence: CDR1 MNHEY, CDR2 SVGAGI. The CDR3 has 13 amino acids. The V end lost 0 bases, the J end lost 10 bases, and 13 bases lay between the germline ends. The CDR3, as DNA: TGTGCCAGCAGTTACTCCCCACCGGGGCCACAGTACTTC. Amino acid sequence: CASSYSPPGPQYF.

The chain has TRBV19 and TRBJ2-3; tentative D call: TRBD1 (6 bases). CDR3 length equals 16 residues. Trimming left V 1 base short and J 2 bases short, with 13 bases between. Germline CDR1 reads LNHDA; CDR2 reads SQIVND (reference sequence). CDR3 DNA sequence: TGTGCCAGTAGTATAGTGGGGACAAGTGACACAGATACGCAGTATTTT. Its translation: CASSIVGTSDTDTQYF.

The V and J genes are TRBV2 and TRBJ1-5; weak D call: TRBD1 (6 bases). The germline gives CDR1 SNHLY, CDR2 FYNNEI. This CDR3 contains 14 residues. Trimming cost V 6 bases and J 3 bases, with 12 bases left between them. The CDR3 spells CASSKQGYNQPQHF. DNA of the CDR3: TGTGCCAGCAGCAAACAGGGCTACAATCAGCCCCAGCATTTT.

This rearrangement joins TRBV3-1 (or the pseudogene TRBV3-2) to TRBJ1-5; no definite D call. The V end lost 4 bases, the J end lost 4 bases, and 8 bases lay between the germline ends. Germline V CDR1 and CDR2: LGHDT, YNNKEL (reference sequence). This CDR3 contains 13 residues. The CDR3, as DNA: TGTGCCAGCAGCCCTACCCGGAATCAGCCCCAGCATTTT. Amino acid sequence: CASSPTRNQPQHF.

J is TRBJ1-5 and V is TRBV3-1 (or the pseudogene TRBV3-2); D not resolved. The CDR3 totals 15 residues. CDR1 and CDR2 from the germline V gene are LGHDT and YNNKEL (reference sequence). V dropped 5 bases and J dropped 0 bases, with 11 bases sitting between them. In DNA, the CDR3 is TGTGCCAGCAGCTCCGGATTTTATAGCAATCAGCCCCAGCATTTT. The encoded protein is CASSSGFYSNQPQHF.

The rearrangement links TRBV30 to TRBJ2-5, with a possible D match to TRBD1 (6 bases). The germline V gene has CDR1 GTSNPN and CDR2 SVGIG (reference sequence). The CDR3 loop spans 15 amino acids. V shed 0 bases and J shed 2 bases, with 13 bases lying between them. CDR3 sequence (DNA): TGTGCCTGGAGTGTACAGGGACATCCACAAGAGACCCAGTACTTC. Its translation is CAWSVQGHPQETQYF.

The chain uses TRBV7-8 and TRBJ1-1, with D perhaps TRBD1 (6 bases). The V end lost 6 bases, the J end lost 0 bases, and 11 bases lay between the germline ends. This CDR3 spans 14 amino acids. CDR1 and CDR2 from the germline V gene are SGHVS and FQNEAQ. The chain's CDR3 is CASRARQVNTEAFF. The CDR3 DNA follows: TGTGCCAGCAGGGCCCGACAGGTGAACACTGAAGCTTTCTTT.

The chain uses TRBV28 and TRBJ1-1; the match to TRBD1 covers 9 bases. The CDR3 is 15 amino acids. CDR1 is MDHEN and CDR2 is SYDVKM in the germline V gene. Trimming took 1 base from V and 6 from J; bases not matched to a gene: 6. CDR3 sequence reads: CASSLLTGGKAEAFF. DNA for the CDR3: TGTGCCAGCAGTTTATTGACAGGGGGTAAGGCTGAAGCTTTCTTT. The variable domain in full, with the rest retrieved from reference TRBV28 and TRBJ1-1, is DVKVTQSSRYLVKRTGEKVFLECVQDMDHENMFWYRQDPGLGLRLIYFSYDVKMKEKGDIPEGYSVSREKKERFSLILESASTNQTSMYLCASSLLTGGKAEAFFGQGTRLTVV.

The V call is TRBV4-1, the J call TRBJ2-7; D possibly corresponds to TRBD2 (5 bases). CDR3 length: 15 residues. Trimming left V 6 bases short and J 0 bases short, with 15 bases between. Per the germline V gene, CDR1 is MGHRA and CDR2 is YSYEKL. The CDR3 here is CASRPTTAGSYEQYF. The DNA of the CDR3 is TGCGCCAGCAGACCTACCACGGCGGGCTCCTACGAGCAGTACTTC.

This clone was seen a few times. The chain is built from TRBV2 and TRBJ2-2; no definite D call. The CDR3 consists of 14 residues. CDR1 is SNHLY, CDR2 FYNNEI, per germline. V lost 1 base and J lost 1, with 4 bases in between. This chain's CDR3 is CASSEGQNTGELFF. CDR3 in DNA: TGTGCCAGCAGTGAAGGCCAGAACACCGGGGAGCTGTTTTTT.

This rearrangement joins TRBV3-1 (or the pseudogene TRBV3-2) to TRBJ2-5; D gene unclear. Per germline, CDR1 LGHDT and CDR2 YNNKEL (reference sequence). Trimming pared 5 bases from V and 4 bases from J, leaving 17 bases between. The CDR3 extends over 15 amino acids. The CDR3 is CASSSRTDPLETQYF. CDR3 coding DNA: TGTGCCAGCAGCTCCAGGACCGACCCCCTAGAGACCCAGTACTTC.

The chain links TRBV7-2 to TRBJ1-1; possible D gene TRBD1, 5 bases. The CDR3 has 15 amino acids. Germline V gene lookup returns CDR1 SGHTA and CDR2 FQGNSA. V was shortened by 5 bases and J by 3 bases, with 16 bases between the two germline ends. In DNA form, the CDR3 reads TGTGCCAGCAGCCGGGACGGGGGGATTGACACTGAAGCTTTCTTT. The encoded protein is CASSRDGGIDTEAFF.

The chain employs TRBV6-5 and TRBJ1-5; TRBD1 might be the D (6 bases). CDR1 is MNHEY, CDR2 SVGAGI, per germline. V was trimmed by 6 bases and J by 4 bases, leaving 16 bases between them. There are 15 residues in the CDR3. CDR3 region: CASRLPGQTNQPQHF. The CDR3 bases are TGTGCCAGCAGACTTCCGGGACAAACTAATCAGCCCCAGCATTTT.

This sequence joins TRBV6-2 or TRBV6-3 and TRBJ1-5, with unresolved D. Trimming left V 2 bases short and J 7 bases short, with 12 bases between. The germline V gene has CDR1 MNHEY and CDR2 SVGEGT. This CDR3 spans 14 amino acids. DNA of the CDR3: TGTGCCAGCAGTTACCTGGAGGTCGGCCAGCCCCAGCATTTT. This translates into CASSYLEVGQPQHF.

This clone has only a few counts. The gene calls are TRBV7-2 and TRBJ1-2; tentatively, D is TRBD1 (5 bases). The CDR3 covers 16 residues. Trimming pared 5 bases from V and 8 bases from J, leaving 24 bases between. The germline V gene encodes CDR1 SGHTA and CDR2 FQGNSA. This chain's CDR3 is CASSPRGVQLYGGYTF. In nucleotides, the CDR3 is TGTGCCAGCAGCCCTCGGGGGGTCCAGTTATATGGCGGCTACACCTTC.

The rearrangement joins TRBV3-1 (or the pseudogene TRBV3-2) to TRBJ1-1, with 8 bases that match TRBD1. Trimming removed 5 bases from V and 5 bases from J; junction bases left unmatched: 7. Per germline, CDR1 LGHDT and CDR2 YNNKEL (reference sequence). The CDR3 sequence is 14 residues long. The CDR3 DNA reads as TGTGCCAGCAGCACCCACGACAGGGGTACTGAAGCTTTCTTT. Its translation is CASSTHDRGTEAFF.

The chain has TRBV7-3 and TRBJ1-2; D is unclear. With 4 bases removed from V and 7 bases from J, the gap between germline ends came to 13 bases. Germline assignment: CDR1 SGHTA and CDR2 FQGTGA. This CDR3 is 13 amino acids long. This chain's CDR3 is CASSSPGGGGYTF. The CDR3 DNA follows: TGTGCCAGCAGCTCCCCAGGCGGAGGTGGCTACACCTTC.

The chain couples TRBV5-4 to TRBJ2-3, with 9 bases fitting TRBD2. The V gene end was trimmed by 4 bases and the J gene end by 3 bases; junction bases not matched to a gene: 6. The germline V gene encodes CDR1 SGHNT and CDR2 YYREEE (reference sequence). The CDR3 has 15 amino acids. The CDR3 DNA reads as TGTGCCAGCAGCATAAGCGGGGGGTCGACAGATACGCAGTATTTT. Protein product: CASSISGGSTDTQYF.

The J gene is TRBJ2-2, the V gene TRBV12-3 or TRBV12-4; no clear D. Trimming took off 6 bases at V and 6 bases at J, with 8 bases between the two ends. CDR3 length: 12 residues. CDR3 residues: CASRPLAGELFF. CDR3 DNA: TGTGCCAGCAGGCCTCTCGCCGGGGAGCTGTTTTTT.

V is TRBV14 and J is TRBJ1-4; D remains unclear. The CDR3 runs to 13 residues. V lost 6 bases and J 4 bases, leaving 9 bases between the germline ends. Looked up from germline, CDR1 is SGHDN and CDR2 is FVKESK. The CDR3 coding sequence is TGTGCCAGCAGACCCTCGGGTAATGAAAAACTGTTTTTT. This codes for CASRPSGNEKLFF.

This clone was detected only a few times. This sequence joins TRBV10-1 and TRBJ1-1, with 7 bases matching TRBD1. V trimming: 2 bases; J trimming: 1 base; junction bases outside the gene matches: 4. Germline CDR1 reads WNHNN; CDR2 reads SYGVQD (reference sequence). The CDR3 covers 15 residues. CDR3 sequence reads: CASSETGASNTEAFF. The CDR3 DNA reads as TGCGCCAGCAGTGAGACAGGGGCCTCGAACACTGAAGCTTTCTTT.

V and J are TRBV9 and TRBJ2-7, with TRBD1 identical over 10 bases. V lost 4 bases and J lost 2; bases outside the gene matches: 6. The CDR3 runs to 15 residues. Germline V gene sequence: CDR1 SGDLS, CDR2 YYNGEE. The CDR3: CASSPRTGGTYEQYF. As DNA, the CDR3 is TGTGCCAGCAGCCCGCGGACAGGGGGGACCTACGAGCAGTACTTC.

This clone has just a few counts. The gene calls are TRBV18 and TRBJ2-7; a weak D match, TRBD2 (6 bases). The CDR3 has 14 amino acids. V lost 2 bases and J 2 bases, leaving 10 bases between the germline ends. Germline assignment: CDR1 KGHSH and CDR2 LQKENI. In DNA form, the CDR3 reads TGTGCCAGCTCACCAGTAGCGGAGGCCTACGAGCAGTACTTC. It is translated as CASSPVAEAYEQYF.

The genes are TRBV30 and TRBJ2-7, with a tentative D call TRBD1 (6 bases). This CDR3 has 13 residues. Trimming removed 8 bases at V and 7 bases at J, with 21 bases between. The germline V gene has CDR1 GTSNPN and CDR2 SVGIG (reference sequence). The CDR3 coding sequence is TGTGCCGGGTCCCGTCAGGGGCCGGGAGAGCAGTACTTC. Residues: CAGSRQGPGEQYF.

The rearrangement links TRBV5-4 to TRBJ1-2; D might be TRBD1 (5 bases). Between the trimmed V and J ends, which lost 5 bases and 0 bases, there was a span of 14 bases. The CDR3 totals 15 residues. Germline lookup yields CDR1 SGHNT and CDR2 YYREEE (reference sequence). The CDR3 reads CASRVGGGANYGYTF. CDR3 nucleotides: TGTGCCAGCAGAGTTGGGGGGGGAGCTAACTATGGCTACACCTTC.

The V and J genes are TRBV11-3 and TRBJ2-2; tentative D call: TRBD2 (7 bases). Germline V gene lookup returns CDR1 SGHNT and CDR2 YENEEA. V lost 1 base and J lost 4, with 13 bases in between. The CDR3 contains 16 residues. The CDR3 region has the DNA TGTGCCAGCAGCTTAGGCCGGGGGGCCCTCACCGGGGAGCTGTTTTTT. It translates to CASSLGRGALTGELFF.

This clone has a handful of counts. The chain employs TRBV30 and TRBJ1-1, with no clear D. CDR1 GTSNPN and CDR2 SVGIG come from the germline V gene (reference sequence). The V gene lost 5 bases and the J gene lost 3 bases, with 13 bases spanning the gap. The CDR3 sequence is 13 residues long. This CDR3 reads CAWAPNRDTEAFF. CDR3 DNA sequence: TGTGCCTGGGCCCCAAATAGGGACACTGAAGCTTTCTTT. The full variable domain, rest sourced from reference TRBV30 and TRBJ1-1, is SQTIHQWPATLVQPVGSPLSLECTVEGTSNPNLYWYRQAAGRGLQLLFYSVGIGQISSEVPQNLSASRPQDRQFILSSKKLLLSDSGFYLCAWAPNRDTEAFFGQGTRLTVV.